This T cell receptor beta chain was observed in a study of blood T cell repertoires in COVID-19. Across the study: PBMCs, B-cell-depleted T cells, or T cells provided the cDNA or gDNA that made up the material.

Per the authors' pipeline: Amplified reference gene primers provided the basis for estimating nucleated cell counts. Some clones are missing from TCRdb's copy, which holds only in-frame ones; the method was immunoSEQ multiplex PCR. The D gene and trimming were derived from the DNA, and the V and J assignments and clone size from that table. This sample carries 140,000 to 150,000 clones, 85% to 90% of them seen once, and the ten largest clones take 0.95% to 1.5%. Cohort allocation depended upon clinical history that participants reported. This clone was counted once. This clonotype was sampled from a woman aged 25 to 39 with acute COVID-19. Material: PBMCs or T cells enriched from blood (not recorded which).

The chain's CDR3 is CASSLEGYYGYTF. Written as DNA, the CDR3 is TGCGCCAGCAGCTTGGAGGGGTACTATGGCTACACCTTC. The chain couples TRBV5-1 to TRBJ1-2; perhaps TRBD1 as D (5 bases). Per the germline V gene, CDR1 is SGHRS and CDR2 is YFSETQ. The CDR3 covers 13 residues. Trimming took off 0 bases at V and 3 bases at J, with 6 bases between the two ends.